This TCR beta chain is drawn from a study of long-term antiretroviral therapy in people with HIV. Germline trimming cut 3 bases from V and 8 bases from J; bases unmatched to any gene: 10. Germline values: CDR1 MNHNS, CDR2 SASEGT. This CDR3 is built from 17 residues. At the survey level, the v3.0 immunoSEQ assay was run. Assay: immunoSEQ multiplex PCR; the TCRdb copy retains only in-frame clones and omits some. The table lists fewer than 45,000 clones, 80% to 90% of them singletons. Study conclusions and caveats: Investigators report no available data on ART adherence, viral resistance or therapy changes.

Comments on this clone: Its matching antigen is unknown.

This sequence joins TRBV6-1 and TRBJ2-1; 13 nucleotides line up with TRBD2. Here the sequenced sample was unsorted PBMCs, taken 2.2 years after starting antiretroviral therapy. The sequence was collected from a man between 18 and 35 years old with HIV. DNA for the CDR3: TGTGCCAGCAGTGACCCACGGACTAGCGGGAGCGGCGATGAGCAGTTCTTC. Protein: CASSDPRTSGSGDEQFF.